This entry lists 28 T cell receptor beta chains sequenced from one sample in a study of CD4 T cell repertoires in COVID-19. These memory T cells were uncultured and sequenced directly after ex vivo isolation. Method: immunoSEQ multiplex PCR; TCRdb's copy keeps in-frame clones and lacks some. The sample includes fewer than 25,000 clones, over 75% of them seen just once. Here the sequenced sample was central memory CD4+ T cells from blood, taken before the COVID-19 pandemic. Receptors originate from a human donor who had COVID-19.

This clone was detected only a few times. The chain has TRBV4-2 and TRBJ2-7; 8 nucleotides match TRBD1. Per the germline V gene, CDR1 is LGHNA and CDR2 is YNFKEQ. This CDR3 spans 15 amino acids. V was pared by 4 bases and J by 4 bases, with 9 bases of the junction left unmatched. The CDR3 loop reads CASSPQAGGTYEQYF. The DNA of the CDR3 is TGTGCCAGCAGCCCCCAAGCAGGGGGCACATACGAGCAGTACTTC.

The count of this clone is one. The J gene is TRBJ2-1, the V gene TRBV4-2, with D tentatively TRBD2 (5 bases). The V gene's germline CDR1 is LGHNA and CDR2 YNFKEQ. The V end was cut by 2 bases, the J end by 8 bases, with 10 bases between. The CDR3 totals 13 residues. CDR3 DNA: TGTGCCAGCAGCCAACAGAGGGTCGATGAGCAGTTCTTC. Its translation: CASSQQRVDEQFF.

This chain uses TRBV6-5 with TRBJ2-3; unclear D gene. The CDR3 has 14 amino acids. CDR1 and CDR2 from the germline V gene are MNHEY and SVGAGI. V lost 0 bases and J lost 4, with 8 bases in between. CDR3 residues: CASSYSWSPDTQYF. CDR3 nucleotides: TGTGCCAGCAGTTACTCATGGAGCCCAGATACGCAGTATTTT.

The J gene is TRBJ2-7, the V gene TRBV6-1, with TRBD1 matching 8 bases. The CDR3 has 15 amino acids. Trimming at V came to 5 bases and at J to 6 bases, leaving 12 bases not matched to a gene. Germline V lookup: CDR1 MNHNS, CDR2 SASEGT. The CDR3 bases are TGTGCCAGCAGTCCCGGGGACAGGACATCGGGCGAGCAGTACTTC. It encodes CASSPGDRTSGEQYF.

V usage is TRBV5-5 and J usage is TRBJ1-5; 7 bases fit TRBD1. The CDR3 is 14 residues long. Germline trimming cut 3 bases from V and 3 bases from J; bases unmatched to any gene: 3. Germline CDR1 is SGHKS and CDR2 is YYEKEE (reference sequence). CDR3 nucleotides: TGTGCCAGCAGCTGGACAGGAGCCAATCAGCCCCAGCATTTT. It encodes CASSWTGANQPQHF.

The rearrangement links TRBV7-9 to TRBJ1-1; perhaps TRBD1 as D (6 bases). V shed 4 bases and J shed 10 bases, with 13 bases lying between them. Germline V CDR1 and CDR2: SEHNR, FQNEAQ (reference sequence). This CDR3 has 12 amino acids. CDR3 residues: CASSSPGGRAFF. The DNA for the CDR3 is TGTGCCAGCAGCTCTCCGGGGGGGCGAGCTTTCTTT.

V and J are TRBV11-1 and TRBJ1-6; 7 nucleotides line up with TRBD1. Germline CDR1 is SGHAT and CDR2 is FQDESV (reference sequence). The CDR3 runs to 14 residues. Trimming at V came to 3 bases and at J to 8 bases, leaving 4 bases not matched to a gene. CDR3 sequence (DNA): TGTGCCAGCAGCTTCCGACAGGGCGATTCACCCCTCCACTTT. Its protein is CASSFRQGDSPLHF.

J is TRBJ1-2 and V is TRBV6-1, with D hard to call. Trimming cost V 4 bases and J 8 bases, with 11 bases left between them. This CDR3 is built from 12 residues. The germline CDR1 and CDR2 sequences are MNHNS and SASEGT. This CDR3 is CASSVGSGGYTF. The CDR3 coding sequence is TGTGCCAGCAGTGTCGGATCGGGGGGCTACACCTTC.

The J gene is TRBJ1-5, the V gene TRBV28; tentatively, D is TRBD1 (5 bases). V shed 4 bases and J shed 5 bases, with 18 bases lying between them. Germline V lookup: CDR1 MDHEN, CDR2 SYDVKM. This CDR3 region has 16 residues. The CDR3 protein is CASSSMWGTVDQPQHF. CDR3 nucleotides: TGTGCCAGCAGTTCCATGTGGGGCACGGTCGATCAGCCCCAGCATTTT.

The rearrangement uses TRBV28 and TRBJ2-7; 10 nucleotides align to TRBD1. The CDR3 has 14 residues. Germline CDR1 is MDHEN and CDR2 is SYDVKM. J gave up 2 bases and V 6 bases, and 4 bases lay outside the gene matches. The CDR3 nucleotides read TGTGCCAGCAGACGGGGACAGGGGACCTACGAGCAGTACTTC. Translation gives CASRRGQGTYEQYF.

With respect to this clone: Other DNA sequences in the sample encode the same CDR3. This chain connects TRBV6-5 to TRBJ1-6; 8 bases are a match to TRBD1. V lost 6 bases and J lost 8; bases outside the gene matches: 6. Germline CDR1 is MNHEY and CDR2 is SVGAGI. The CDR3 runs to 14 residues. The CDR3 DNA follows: TGTGCCAGCAGGCGAGACAGGGGCGATTCACCCCTCCACTTT. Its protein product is CASRRDRGDSPLHF.

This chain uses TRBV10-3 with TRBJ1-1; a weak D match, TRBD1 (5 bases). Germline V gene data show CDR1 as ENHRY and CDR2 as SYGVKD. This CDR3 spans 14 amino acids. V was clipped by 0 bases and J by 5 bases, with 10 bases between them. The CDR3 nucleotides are TGTGCCATCAGTGAGTCGCAGGGAAGGACTGAAGCTTTCTTT. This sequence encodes CAISESQGRTEAFF.

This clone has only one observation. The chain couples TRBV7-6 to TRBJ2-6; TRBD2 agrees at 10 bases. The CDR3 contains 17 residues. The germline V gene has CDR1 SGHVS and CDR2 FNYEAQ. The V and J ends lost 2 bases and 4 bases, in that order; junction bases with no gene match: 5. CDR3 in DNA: TGTGCCAGCAGCTTACTAGCGGGAGCATCGGGGGCCAACGTCCTGACTTTC. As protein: CASSLLAGASGANVLTF.

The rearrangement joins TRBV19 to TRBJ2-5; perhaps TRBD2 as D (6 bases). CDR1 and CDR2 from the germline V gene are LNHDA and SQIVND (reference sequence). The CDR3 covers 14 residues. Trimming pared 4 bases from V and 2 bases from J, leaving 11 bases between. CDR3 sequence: CASSSRGRQETQYF. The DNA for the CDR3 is TGTGCCAGTAGTAGTCGGGGGAGACAAGAGACCCAGTACTTC.

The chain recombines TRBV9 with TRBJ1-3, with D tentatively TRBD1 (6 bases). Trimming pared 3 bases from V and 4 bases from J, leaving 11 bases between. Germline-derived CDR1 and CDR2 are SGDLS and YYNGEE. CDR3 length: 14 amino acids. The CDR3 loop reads CASSALTGGNTIYF. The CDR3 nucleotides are TGTGCCAGCAGCGCTCTAACAGGGGGAAACACCATATATTTT.

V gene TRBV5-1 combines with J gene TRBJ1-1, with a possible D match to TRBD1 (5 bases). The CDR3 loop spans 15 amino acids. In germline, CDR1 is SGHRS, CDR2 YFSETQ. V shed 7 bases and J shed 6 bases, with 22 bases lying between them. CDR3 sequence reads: CASALGPGGDAEAFF. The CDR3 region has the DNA TGCGCCAGCGCCTTGGGCCCGGGGGGTGACGCTGAAGCTTTCTTT.

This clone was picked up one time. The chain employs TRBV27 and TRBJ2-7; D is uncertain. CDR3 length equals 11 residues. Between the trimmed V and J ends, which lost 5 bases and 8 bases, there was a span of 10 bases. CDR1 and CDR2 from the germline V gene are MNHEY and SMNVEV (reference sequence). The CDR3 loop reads CASSEAGKQYF. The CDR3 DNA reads TGTGCCAGCAGTGAGGCCGGTAAGCAGTACTTC.

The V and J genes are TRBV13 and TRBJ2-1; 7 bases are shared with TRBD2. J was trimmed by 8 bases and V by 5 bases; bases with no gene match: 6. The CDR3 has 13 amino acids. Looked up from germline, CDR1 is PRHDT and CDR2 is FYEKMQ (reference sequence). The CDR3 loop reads CASSQGGGDEQFF. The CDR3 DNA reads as TGTGCCAGCAGCCAAGGTGGGGGGGATGAGCAGTTCTTC.

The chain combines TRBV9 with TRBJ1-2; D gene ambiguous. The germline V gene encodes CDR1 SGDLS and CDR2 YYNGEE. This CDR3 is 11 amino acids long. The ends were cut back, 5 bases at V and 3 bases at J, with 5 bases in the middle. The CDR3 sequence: CASSRDYGYTF. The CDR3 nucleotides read TGTGCCAGCAGTCGGGACTATGGCTACACCTTC.

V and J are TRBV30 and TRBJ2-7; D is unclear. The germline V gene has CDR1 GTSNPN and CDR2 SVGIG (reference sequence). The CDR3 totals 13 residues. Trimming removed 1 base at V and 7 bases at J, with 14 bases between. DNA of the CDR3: TGTGCCTGGAGTGCGCTCGTGTGGGCTGAGCAGTACTTC. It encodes CAWSALVWAEQYF.

CDR3: CASGEGRGAHTTIYF. In DNA, the CDR3 is TGTGCCAGCGGCGAAGGCAGGGGTGCCCATACCACCATATATTTT. V usage is TRBV2 and J usage is TRBJ1-3, with a possible D match to TRBD1 (6 bases). Trimming removed 8 bases from V and 9 bases from J, with 23 bases in between. Looked up from germline, CDR1 is SNHLY and CDR2 is FYNNEI. CDR3 length: 15 amino acids.

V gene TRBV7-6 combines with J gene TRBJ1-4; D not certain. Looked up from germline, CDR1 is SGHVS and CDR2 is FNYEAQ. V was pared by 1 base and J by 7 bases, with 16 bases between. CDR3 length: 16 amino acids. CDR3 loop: CASSLVAGTSSEKLFF. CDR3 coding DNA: TGTGCCAGCAGCTTAGTGGCGGGTACCAGTAGTGAAAAACTGTTTTTT.

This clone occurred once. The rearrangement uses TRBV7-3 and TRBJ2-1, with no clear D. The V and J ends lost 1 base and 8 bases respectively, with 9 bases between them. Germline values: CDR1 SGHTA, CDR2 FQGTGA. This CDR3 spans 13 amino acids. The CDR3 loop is CASSLKLSHEQFF. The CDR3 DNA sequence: TGTGCCAGCAGCTTAAAGCTATCTCATGAGCAGTTCTTC.

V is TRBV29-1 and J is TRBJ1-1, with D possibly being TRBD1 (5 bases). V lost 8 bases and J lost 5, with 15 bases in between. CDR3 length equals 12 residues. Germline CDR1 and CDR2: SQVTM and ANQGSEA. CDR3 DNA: TGCAGCACCCTAAGACAGTCGACTGAAGCTTTCTTT. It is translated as CSTLRQSTEAFF.

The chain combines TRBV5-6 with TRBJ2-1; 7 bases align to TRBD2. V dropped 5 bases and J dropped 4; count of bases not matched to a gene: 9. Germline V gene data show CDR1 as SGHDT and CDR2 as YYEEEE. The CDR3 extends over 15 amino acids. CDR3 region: CASSFLPGGYNEQFF. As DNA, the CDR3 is TGTGCCAGCAGTTTCCTTCCGGGGGGATACAATGAGCAGTTCTTC. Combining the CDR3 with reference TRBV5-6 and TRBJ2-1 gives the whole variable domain DAGVTQSPTHLIKTRGQQVTLRCSPKSGHDTVSWYQQALGQGPQFIFQYYEEEERQRGNFPDRFSGHQFPNYSSELNVNALLLGDSALYLCASSFLPGGYNEQFFGPGTRLTVL.

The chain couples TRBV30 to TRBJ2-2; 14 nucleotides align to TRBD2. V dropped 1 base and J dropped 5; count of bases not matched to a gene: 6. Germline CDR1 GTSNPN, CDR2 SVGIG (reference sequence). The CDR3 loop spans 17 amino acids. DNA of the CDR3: TGTGCCTGGAGTGGAATGGGACTAGCGGGAGATACCGGGGAGCTGTTTTTT. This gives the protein CAWSGMGLAGDTGELFF.

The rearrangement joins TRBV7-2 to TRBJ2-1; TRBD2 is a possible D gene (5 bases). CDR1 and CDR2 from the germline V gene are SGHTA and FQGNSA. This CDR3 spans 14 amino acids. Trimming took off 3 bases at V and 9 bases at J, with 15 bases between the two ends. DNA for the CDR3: TGTGCCAGCAGCTTTTCCACTAGGTACTCTGAGCAGTTCTTC. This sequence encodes CASSFSTRYSEQFF.

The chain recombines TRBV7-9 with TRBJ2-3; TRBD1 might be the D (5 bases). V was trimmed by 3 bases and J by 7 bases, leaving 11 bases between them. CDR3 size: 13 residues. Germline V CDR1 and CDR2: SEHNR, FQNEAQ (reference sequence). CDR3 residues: CASSFRESHTQYF. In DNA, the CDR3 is TGTGCCAGCAGCTTCAGGGAAAGCCATACGCAGTATTTT.